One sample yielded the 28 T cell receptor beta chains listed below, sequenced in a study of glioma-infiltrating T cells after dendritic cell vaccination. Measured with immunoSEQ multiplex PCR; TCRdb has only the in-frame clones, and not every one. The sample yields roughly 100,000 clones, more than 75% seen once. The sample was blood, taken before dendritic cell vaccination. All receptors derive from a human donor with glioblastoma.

The CDR3 DNA follows: TGTGCCAGCTCACCAACTGGACAGGGGGCGCGGTATGGCTACACCTTC. Translation gives CASSPTGQGARYGYTF. This rearrangement joins TRBV18 to TRBJ1-2, with 11 bases lining up with TRBD1. This CDR3 region has 16 residues. Trimming cost V 2 bases and J 5 bases; bases outside gene matches: 7. CDR1 and CDR2 from the germline V gene are KGHSH and LQKENI. The complete variable domain, with remaining parts taken from reference TRBV18 and TRBJ1-2, reads NAGVMQNPRHLVRRRGQEARLRCSPMKGHSHVYWYRQLPEEGLKFMVYLQKENIIDESGMPKERFSAEFPKEGPSILRIQQVVRGDSAAYFCASSPTGQGARYGYTFGSGTRLTVV.

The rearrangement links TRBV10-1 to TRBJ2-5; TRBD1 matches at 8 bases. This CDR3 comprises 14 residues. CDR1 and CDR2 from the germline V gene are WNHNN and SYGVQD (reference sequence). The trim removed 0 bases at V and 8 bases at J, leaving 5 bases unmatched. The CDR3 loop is CASSESAGGGTQYF. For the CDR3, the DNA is TGCGCCAGCAGTGAGTCCGCAGGGGGCGGCACCCAGTACTTC.

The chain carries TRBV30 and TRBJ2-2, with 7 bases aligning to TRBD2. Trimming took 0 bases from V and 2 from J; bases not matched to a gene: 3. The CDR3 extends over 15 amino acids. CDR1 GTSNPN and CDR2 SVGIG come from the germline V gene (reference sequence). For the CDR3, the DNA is TGTGCCTGGAGTGTCCAGCGGGGTAACACCGGGGAGCTGTTTTTT. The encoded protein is CAWSVQRGNTGELFF.

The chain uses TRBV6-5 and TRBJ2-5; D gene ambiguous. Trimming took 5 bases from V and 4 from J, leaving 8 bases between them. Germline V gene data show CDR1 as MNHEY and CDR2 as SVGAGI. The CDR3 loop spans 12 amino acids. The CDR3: CASSDTRETQYF. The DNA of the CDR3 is TGTGCCAGCAGTGATACCAGAGAGACCCAGTACTTC.

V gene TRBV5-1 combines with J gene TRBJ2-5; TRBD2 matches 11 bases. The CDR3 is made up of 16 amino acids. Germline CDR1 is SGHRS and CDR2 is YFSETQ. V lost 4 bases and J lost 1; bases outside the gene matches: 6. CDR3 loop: CASSTLAGGPQETQYF. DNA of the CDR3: TGCGCCAGCAGCACGCTAGCGGGAGGACCCCAAGAGACCCAGTACTTC.

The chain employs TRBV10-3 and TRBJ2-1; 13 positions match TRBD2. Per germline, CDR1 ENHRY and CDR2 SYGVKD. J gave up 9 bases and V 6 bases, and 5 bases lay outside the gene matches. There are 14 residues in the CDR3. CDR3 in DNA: TGTGCCATCAGAGGACTAGCGGGAGATCGTGAGCAGTTCTTC. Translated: CAIRGLAGDREQFF.

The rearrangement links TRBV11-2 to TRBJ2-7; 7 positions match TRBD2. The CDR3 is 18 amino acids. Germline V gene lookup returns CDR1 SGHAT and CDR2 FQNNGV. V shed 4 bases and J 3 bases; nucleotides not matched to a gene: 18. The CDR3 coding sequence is TGTGCCAGCAGCTCCCTAACGGGGGAGGGAGGGCCTTTCTACGAGCAGTACTTC. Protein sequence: CASSSLTGEGGPFYEQYF.

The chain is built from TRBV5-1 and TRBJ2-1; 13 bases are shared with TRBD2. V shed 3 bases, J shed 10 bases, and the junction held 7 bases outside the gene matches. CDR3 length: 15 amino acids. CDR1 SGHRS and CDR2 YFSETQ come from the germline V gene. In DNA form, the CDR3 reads TGCGCCAGCAGCTCGTTACTAGCGGGGGGGAGCGAGCAGTTCTTC. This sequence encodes CASSSLLAGGSEQFF.

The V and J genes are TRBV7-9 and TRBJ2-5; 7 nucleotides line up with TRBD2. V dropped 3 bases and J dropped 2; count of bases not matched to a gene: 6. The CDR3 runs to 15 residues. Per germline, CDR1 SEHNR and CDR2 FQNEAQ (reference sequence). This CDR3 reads CASSLIAGDQETQYF. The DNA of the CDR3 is TGTGCCAGCAGCTTGATTGCGGGAGATCAAGAGACCCAGTACTTC.

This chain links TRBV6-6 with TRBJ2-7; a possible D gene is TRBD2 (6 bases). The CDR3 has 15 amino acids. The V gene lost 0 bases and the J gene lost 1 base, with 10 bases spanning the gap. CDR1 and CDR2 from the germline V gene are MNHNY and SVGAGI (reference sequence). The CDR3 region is CASSYSGGTSYEQYF. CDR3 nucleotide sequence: TGTGCCAGCAGTTACTCGGGGGGTACTTCCTACGAGCAGTACTTC.

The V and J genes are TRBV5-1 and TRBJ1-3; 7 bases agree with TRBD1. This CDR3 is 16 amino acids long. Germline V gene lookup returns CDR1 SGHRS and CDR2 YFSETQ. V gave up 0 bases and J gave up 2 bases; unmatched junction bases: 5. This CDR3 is CASSLASGTAGNTIYF. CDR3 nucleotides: TGCGCCAGCAGCTTGGCCTCCGGGACAGCTGGAAACACCATATATTTT.

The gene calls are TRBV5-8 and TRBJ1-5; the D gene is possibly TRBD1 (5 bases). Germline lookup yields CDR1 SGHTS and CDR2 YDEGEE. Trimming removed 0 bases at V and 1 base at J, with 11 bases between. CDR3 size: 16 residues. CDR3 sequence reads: CASSLGFGGSNQPQHF. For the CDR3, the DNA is TGTGCCAGCAGCTTGGGTTTCGGGGGGAGCAATCAGCCCCAGCATTTT.

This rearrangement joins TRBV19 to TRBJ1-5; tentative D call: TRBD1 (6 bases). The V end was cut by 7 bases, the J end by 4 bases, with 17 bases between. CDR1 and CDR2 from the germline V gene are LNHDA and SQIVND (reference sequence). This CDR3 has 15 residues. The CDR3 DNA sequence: TGTGCCAGTACCCCCCGGGACATACGTAATCAGCCCCAGCATTTT. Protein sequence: CASTPRDIRNQPQHF.

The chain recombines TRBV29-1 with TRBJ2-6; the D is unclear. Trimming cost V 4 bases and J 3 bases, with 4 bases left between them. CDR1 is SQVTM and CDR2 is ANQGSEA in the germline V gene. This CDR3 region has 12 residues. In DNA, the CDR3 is TGCAGCGTTGCCGGTGGGGCCAACGTCCTGACTTTC. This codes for CSVAGGANVLTF.

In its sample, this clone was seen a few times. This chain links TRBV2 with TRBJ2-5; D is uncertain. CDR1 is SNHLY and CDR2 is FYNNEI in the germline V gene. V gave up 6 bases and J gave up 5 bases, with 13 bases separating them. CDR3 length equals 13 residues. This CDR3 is CASSSRSRETQYF. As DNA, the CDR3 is TGTGCCAGCAGCTCTAGGTCACGGGAGACCCAGTACTTC.

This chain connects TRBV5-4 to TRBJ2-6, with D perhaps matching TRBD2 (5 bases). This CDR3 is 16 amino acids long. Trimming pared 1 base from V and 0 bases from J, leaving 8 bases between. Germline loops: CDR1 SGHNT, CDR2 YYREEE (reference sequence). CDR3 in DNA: TGTGCCAGCAGCTTGAGACGGGGCTCTGGGGCCAACGTCCTGACTTTC. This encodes CASSLRRGSGANVLTF.

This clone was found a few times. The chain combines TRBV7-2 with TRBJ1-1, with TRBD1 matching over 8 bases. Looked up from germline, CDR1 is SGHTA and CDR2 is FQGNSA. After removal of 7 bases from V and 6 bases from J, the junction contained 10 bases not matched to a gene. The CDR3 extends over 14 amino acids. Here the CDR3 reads CASIPDREKAEAFF. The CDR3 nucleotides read TGTGCCAGCATCCCGGACAGGGAGAAGGCTGAAGCTTTCTTT.

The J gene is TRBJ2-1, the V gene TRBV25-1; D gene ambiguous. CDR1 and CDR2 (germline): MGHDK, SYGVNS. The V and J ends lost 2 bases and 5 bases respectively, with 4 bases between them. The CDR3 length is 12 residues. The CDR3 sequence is CASSENNNEQFF. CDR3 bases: TGTGCCAGCAGTGAAAATAACAATGAGCAGTTCTTC.

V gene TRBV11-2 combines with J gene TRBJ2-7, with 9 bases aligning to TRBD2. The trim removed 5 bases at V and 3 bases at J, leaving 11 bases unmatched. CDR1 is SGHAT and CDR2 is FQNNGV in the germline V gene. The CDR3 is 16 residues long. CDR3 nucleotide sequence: TGTGCCAGCAGCACCTGGGGGCGGGGGGGCGTCTACGAGCAGTACTTC. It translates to CASSTWGRGGVYEQYF.

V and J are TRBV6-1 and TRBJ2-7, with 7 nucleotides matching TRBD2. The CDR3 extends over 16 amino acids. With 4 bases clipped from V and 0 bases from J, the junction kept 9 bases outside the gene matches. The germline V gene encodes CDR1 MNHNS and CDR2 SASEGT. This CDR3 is CASSAPGLPFSYEQYF. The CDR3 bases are TGTGCCAGCAGTGCCCCGGGACTACCGTTCTCCTACGAGCAGTACTTC.

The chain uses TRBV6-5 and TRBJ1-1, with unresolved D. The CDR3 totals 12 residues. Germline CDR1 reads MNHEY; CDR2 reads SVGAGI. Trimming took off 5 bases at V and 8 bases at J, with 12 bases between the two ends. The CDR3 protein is CASSHRPPEAFF. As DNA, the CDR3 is TGTGCCAGCAGTCACAGACCCCCCGAAGCTTTCTTT.

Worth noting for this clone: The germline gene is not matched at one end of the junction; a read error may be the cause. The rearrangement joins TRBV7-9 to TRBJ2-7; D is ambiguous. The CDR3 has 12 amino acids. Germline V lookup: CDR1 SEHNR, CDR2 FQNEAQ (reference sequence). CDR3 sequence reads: CASSFATSVFAF. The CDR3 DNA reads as TGTGCCAGCAGCTTCGCGACTTCCGTTTTTGCCTTC.

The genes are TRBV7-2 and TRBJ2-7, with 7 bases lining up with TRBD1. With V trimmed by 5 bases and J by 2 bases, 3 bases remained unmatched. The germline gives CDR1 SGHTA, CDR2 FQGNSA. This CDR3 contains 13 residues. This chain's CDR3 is CASSGGTAYEQYF. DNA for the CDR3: TGTGCCAGCAGCGGTGGGACAGCCTACGAGCAGTACTTC.

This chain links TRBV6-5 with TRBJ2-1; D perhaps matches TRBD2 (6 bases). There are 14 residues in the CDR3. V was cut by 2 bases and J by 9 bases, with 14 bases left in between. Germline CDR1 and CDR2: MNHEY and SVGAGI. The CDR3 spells CASSYVWSRGEQFF. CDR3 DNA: TGTGCCAGCAGTTACGTGTGGTCGCGGGGTGAGCAGTTCTTC.

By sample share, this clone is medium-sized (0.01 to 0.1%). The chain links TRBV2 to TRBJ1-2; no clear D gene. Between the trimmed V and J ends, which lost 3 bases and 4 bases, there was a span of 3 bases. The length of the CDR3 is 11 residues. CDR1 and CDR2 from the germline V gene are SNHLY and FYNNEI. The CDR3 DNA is TGTGCCAGCAGTGACCTCTATGGCTACACCTTC. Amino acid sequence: CASSDLYGYTF.

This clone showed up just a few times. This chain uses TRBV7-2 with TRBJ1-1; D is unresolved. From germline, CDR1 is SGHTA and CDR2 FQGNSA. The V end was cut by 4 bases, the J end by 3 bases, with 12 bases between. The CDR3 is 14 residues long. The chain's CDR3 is CASSSYGRYTEAFF. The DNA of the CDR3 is TGTGCCAGCAGCTCTTACGGGAGGTACACTGAAGCTTTCTTT.

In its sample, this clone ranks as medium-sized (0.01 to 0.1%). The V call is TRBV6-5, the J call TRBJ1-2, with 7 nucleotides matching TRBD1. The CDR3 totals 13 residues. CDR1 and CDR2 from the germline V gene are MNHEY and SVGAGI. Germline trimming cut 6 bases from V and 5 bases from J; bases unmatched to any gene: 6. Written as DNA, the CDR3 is TGTGCCAGCAGACCGCCAGGGGGGTATGGCTACACCTTC. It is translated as CASRPPGGYGYTF.

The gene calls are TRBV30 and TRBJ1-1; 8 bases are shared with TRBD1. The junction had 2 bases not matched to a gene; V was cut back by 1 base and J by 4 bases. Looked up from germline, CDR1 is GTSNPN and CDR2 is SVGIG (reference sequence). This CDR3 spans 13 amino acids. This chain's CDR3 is CAWSATGATEAFF. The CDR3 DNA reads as TGTGCCTGGAGTGCGACAGGGGCCACTGAAGCTTTCTTT.